Reported below is one T cell receptor beta chain. This entry belongs to a study of early T cells in non-severe SARS-CoV-2 infection. Individual cDNA molecules were tagged with unique molecular identifiers. From the 5' RACE reads, TCRdb called clonotypes with MiXCR, one entry per CDR3 protein. The sample lists tens of thousands of distinct CDR3 sequences; 3% to 4% were seen once. The CDR3 spans 13 residues. The ends lost 2 bases at V and 4 bases at J; junction bases unmatched: 3. Germline V gene data show CDR1 as SQVTM and CDR2 as ANQGSEA. The rearrangement links TRBV29-1 to TRBJ2-5; TRBD2 matches at 8 bases. The specimen sequenced was whole blood. The clonotype was recovered from an adult who was a healthcare worker with PCR-confirmed SARS-CoV-2 infection or an uninfected control (not recorded which). The CDR3 DNA reads as TGCAGCGTTGAAACGCTAGCGGGAGAGACCCAGTACTTC. Its protein is CSVETLAGETQYF.